A selection of T cell receptor beta chains follows, all from one sample in a study of OX40 agonist ivuxolimab in advanced cancers. Using immunoSEQ multiplex PCR, the repertoire was profiled, and TCRdb retains in-frame clones only, with some absent. The sample holds fewer than 75,000 clones, 87% seen once. The sequences come from CD4+ or CD8+ T cells sorted from blood, collected in a trial of the OX40 agonist ivuxolimab. Source of these receptors: an adult with an advanced solid tumor such as melanoma, head and neck, liver or kidney cancer. CDR3s include the opening cysteine and the closing phenylalanine or tryptophan. The order of the fields is V gene, J gene, D gene, clone size, CDR3 DNA, CDR3 protein. A D gene is named only where the DNA matches it firmly. Size values are once, few and many counts, or a class for expanded clones, and some rows have none.

v_call: TRBV28
j_call: TRBJ1-3
d_call: TRBD1
clone_size: NA
cdr3_nt: TGTGCCAGCAGTTCGACAGGGAGGAACACCATATATTTT
cdr3_aa: CASSSTGRNTIYF

v_call: TRBV4-1
j_call: TRBJ2-2
d_call: TRBD2
clone_size: NA
cdr3_nt: TGCGCCAGCAGCCGGAGGGGACTAGCGGGAGGTGTCGCCGGGGAGCTGTTTTTT
cdr3_aa: CASSRRGLAGGVAGELFF

v_call: TRBV18
j_call: TRBJ2-1
d_call: NA
clone_size: NA
cdr3_nt: TGTGCCAGCTCATTAACAGCCTACAATGAGCAGTTCTTC
cdr3_aa: CASSLTAYNEQFF

v_call: TRBV30
j_call: TRBJ1-2
d_call: NA
clone_size: NA
cdr3_nt: TGTGCCTGGAGTAAAGAAGGTCTAATCGGCTACACCTTC
cdr3_aa: CAWSKEGLIGYTF

v_call: TRBV15
j_call: TRBJ1-5
d_call: NA
clone_size: NA
cdr3_nt: TGTGCCACCAGCGTTGACGGCCGGCAACAGCCCCAGCATTTT
cdr3_aa: CATSVDGRQQPQHF

v_call: TRBV20-1
j_call: TRBJ2-1
d_call: NA
clone_size: few
cdr3_nt: TGCAGTGCTAGGGGAGTGGGTGAGCAGTTCTTC
cdr3_aa: CSARGVGEQFF

v_call: TRBV19
j_call: TRBJ2-5
d_call: NA
clone_size: NA
cdr3_nt: TGTGCCAGTGGGGCCAGGGAGTGGGGGACCCAGTACTTC
cdr3_aa: CASGAREWGTQYF

v_call: TRBV6-1
j_call: TRBJ2-2
d_call: TRBD1
clone_size: NA
cdr3_nt: TGTGCCAGCAAGACAGGGTACGGGGAGCTGTTTTTT
cdr3_aa: CASKTGYGELFF

v_call: TRBV28
j_call: TRBJ2-5
d_call: NA
clone_size: NA
cdr3_nt: TGTGCCAGCAGTACGCGGGCAGGGGCCGAGGAGACCCAGTACTTC
cdr3_aa: CASSTRAGAEETQYF

v_call: TRBV19
j_call: TRBJ2-2
d_call: NA
clone_size: NA
cdr3_nt: TGTGCCAGTAGTAGCCTTTTCCTGCCGAACACCGGGGAGCTGTTTTTT
cdr3_aa: CASSSLFLPNTGELFF

v_call: TRBV4-3
j_call: TRBJ2-2
d_call: NA
clone_size: NA
cdr3_nt: TGCGCCAGCAGCCAAGATCATGCGTCCGGGGAGCTGTTTTTT
cdr3_aa: CASSQDHASGELFF

v_call: TRBV19
j_call: TRBJ2-1
d_call: TRBD1
clone_size: NA
cdr3_nt: TGTGCCAGTAGAAGGAGGGACAGGGGGGACAATGAGCAGTTCTTC
cdr3_aa: CASRRRDRGDNEQFF

v_call: TRBV11-3
j_call: TRBJ1-1
d_call: NA
clone_size: once
cdr3_nt: TGTGCCAGCAGCTTATCCAGGGCTGCTGAAGCTTTCTTT
cdr3_aa: CASSLSRAAEAFF

v_call: TRBV2
j_call: TRBJ1-5
d_call: TRBD1
clone_size: NA
cdr3_nt: TGTGCCAGCAGCCTGACAGGGTTGAATCAGCCCCAGCATTTT
cdr3_aa: CASSLTGLNQPQHF

v_call: TRBV7-9
j_call: TRBJ2-7
d_call: NA
clone_size: NA
cdr3_nt: TGTGCCAGCAGCTTAGAACAGGGTGGCGAGCAGTACTTC
cdr3_aa: CASSLEQGGEQYF

v_call: TRBV6-5
j_call: TRBJ1-2
d_call: TRBD1
clone_size: NA
cdr3_nt: TGTGCCAGCAGTGACCGGGACAGCTATGGCTACACCTTC
cdr3_aa: CASSDRDSYGYTF

v_call: TRBV28
j_call: TRBJ2-2
d_call: NA
clone_size: few
cdr3_nt: TGTGCCAGCAGTAATCCCGGAAGGACCGGGGAGCTGTTTTTT
cdr3_aa: CASSNPGRTGELFF

v_call: TRBV2
j_call: TRBJ2-2
d_call: TRBD1
clone_size: NA
cdr3_nt: TGTGCCAGCAACTCACAGGGGGATTCCACCGGGGAGCTGTTTTTT
cdr3_aa: CASNSQGDSTGELFF

v_call: TRBV30
j_call: TRBJ2-7
d_call: NA
clone_size: NA
cdr3_nt: TGTGCCTGGAGTGCCGGGAACTGGGGGGAGCAGTACTTC
cdr3_aa: CAWSAGNWGEQYF

v_call: TRBV6-6
j_call: TRBJ1-5
d_call: NA
clone_size: once
cdr3_nt: TGTGCCAGCAGTTATCGTACGGGTGTCGAAATGGGGACCCAGCATTTT
cdr3_aa: CASSYRTGVEMGTQHF

v_call: TRBV7-2
j_call: TRBJ2-3
d_call: TRBD2
clone_size: NA
cdr3_nt: TGTGCCAGCAGCTCTCGGACTAGCGGGAGAACAGATACGCAGTATTTT
cdr3_aa: CASSSRTSGRTDTQYF

v_call: TRBV18
j_call: TRBJ2-1
d_call: TRBD2
clone_size: NA
cdr3_nt: TGTGCCAGCTCTCGGACTAGCGGGAGTACCTACAATGAGCAGTTCTTC
cdr3_aa: CASSRTSGSTYNEQFF

v_call: TRBV7-2
j_call: TRBJ2-3
d_call: NA
clone_size: NA
cdr3_nt: TGTGCCAGCAGCTTCCGGGGCGCAGATACGCAGTATTTT
cdr3_aa: CASSFRGADTQYF

v_call: TRBV23-1
j_call: TRBJ2-3
d_call: NA
clone_size: few
cdr3_nt: TGCGCCAGCAGTCAATTAACCTCCTGCACAGATACGCAGTATTTT
cdr3_aa: CASSQLTSCTDTQYF

v_call: TRBV11-2
j_call: TRBJ2-3
d_call: TRBD1
clone_size: NA
cdr3_nt: TGTGCCAGCAGCTTAGGGACAGGGGGCGTCACAGATACGCAGTATTTT
cdr3_aa: CASSLGTGGVTDTQYF

v_call: TRBV5-1
j_call: TRBJ1-1
d_call: TRBD1
clone_size: few
cdr3_nt: TGCGCCAGCAGCTTGACTCCCTTAAGGGGGCCTTTCTTGAACACTGAAGCTTTCTTT
cdr3_aa: CASSLTPLRGPFLNTEAFF

v_call: TRBV11-2
j_call: TRBJ2-7
d_call: TRBD1
clone_size: NA
cdr3_nt: TGTGCCAGCAGCTCGACAGGGTATTCATACGAGCAGTACTTC
cdr3_aa: CASSSTGYSYEQYF

v_call: TRBV2
j_call: TRBJ1-2
d_call: TRBD1
clone_size: NA
cdr3_nt: TGTGCCAGCAGTGAAGACGGGACAGGGCATGGCTACACCTTC
cdr3_aa: CASSEDGTGHGYTF

v_call: TRBV6-5
j_call: TRBJ2-3
d_call: NA
clone_size: NA
cdr3_nt: TGTGCCAGCAGTTACAGTGTTAGTCTACCTACAGATACGCAGTATTTT
cdr3_aa: CASSYSVSLPTDTQYF

v_call: TRBV30
j_call: TRBJ2-7
d_call: NA
clone_size: NA
cdr3_nt: TGTGCCTGGTCGACAGGTACCTACGAGCAGTACTTC
cdr3_aa: CAWSTGTYEQYF

v_call: TRBV4-3
j_call: TRBJ2-4
d_call: TRBD2
clone_size: NA
cdr3_nt: TGCGCCAGCAGCCAAGATCGGGGGGTTCAGTACTTC
cdr3_aa: CASSQDRGVQYF

v_call: TRBV7-2
j_call: TRBJ2-1
d_call: NA
clone_size: NA
cdr3_nt: TGTGCCAGCAGCTTAGGTCGGTACAATGAGCAGTTCTTC
cdr3_aa: CASSLGRYNEQFF

v_call: TRBV6-5
j_call: TRBJ2-2
d_call: NA
clone_size: NA
cdr3_nt: TGTGCCAGCTGGCCCCTCGACAGGAACACCGGGGAGCTGTTTTTT
cdr3_aa: CASWPLDRNTGELFF

v_call: TRBV5-6
j_call: TRBJ2-1
d_call: TRBD2
clone_size: NA
cdr3_nt: TGTGCCAGCAGCTTGGAAGGGAAGCGGGATCATTTCTACAATGAGCAGTTCTTC
cdr3_aa: CASSLEGKRDHFYNEQFF

v_call: TRBV4-3
j_call: TRBJ2-3
d_call: TRBD2
clone_size: NA
cdr3_nt: TGCGCCAGCAGCCAAGACCGACCAGCGGGAAGAGATACGCAGTATTTT
cdr3_aa: CASSQDRPAGRDTQYF

v_call: TRBV6-6
j_call: TRBJ1-5
d_call: NA
clone_size: NA
cdr3_nt: TGTGCCAGCAGTTCCCCGGGGCAGCCCCAGCATTTT
cdr3_aa: CASSSPGQPQHF

v_call: TRBV28
j_call: TRBJ2-5
d_call: TRBD2
clone_size: NA
cdr3_nt: TGTGCCAGCAGTCCAAGCGGGGCTAAAGAGACCCAGTACTTC
cdr3_aa: CASSPSGAKETQYF

v_call: TRBV6-5
j_call: TRBJ2-5
d_call: NA
clone_size: once
cdr3_nt: TGTGCCAGCAGTCCTTACTTGGAAGAGACCCAGTACTTC
cdr3_aa: CASSPYLEETQYF

v_call: TRBV5-1
j_call: TRBJ1-4
d_call: TRBD1
clone_size: NA
cdr3_nt: TGCGCCAGCAGCCCAACCTACGGACAGGGGAATGAAAAACTGTTTTTT
cdr3_aa: CASSPTYGQGNEKLFF

v_call: TRBV10-3
j_call: TRBJ1-1
d_call: TRBD1
clone_size: NA
cdr3_nt: TGTGCCATCAGAGGGGGACAGGGGGAAAACACTGAAGCTTTCTTT
cdr3_aa: CAIRGGQGENTEAFF

v_call: TRBV19
j_call: TRBJ1-3
d_call: TRBD1
clone_size: NA
cdr3_nt: TGTGCCAGTAGTCCGACAGGGGCTGGAAACACCATATATTTT
cdr3_aa: CASSPTGAGNTIYF

v_call: TRBV28
j_call: TRBJ1-1
d_call: NA
clone_size: NA
cdr3_nt: TGTGCCAGCAGTTACTTATCGAGGAGGACTGAAGCTTTCTTT
cdr3_aa: CASSYLSRRTEAFF